This TCR beta chain derives from a study of blood T cell repertoires in COVID-19. The CDR3 consists of 13 residues. Trimming took 6 bases from V and 8 from J; bases not matched to a gene: 9. The V gene's germline CDR1 is MNHEY and CDR2 SVGAGI. This clone was counted once. In the original analysis: Using reference gene primer amplification, nucleated cell counts were estimated. TCRdb's table, derived via immunoSEQ multiplex PCR, lists solely in-frame clones and lacks some. V, J and clone size are taken as reported in that table, and D and trimming were inferred from the DNA itself. The sample records some 62,000 clones, 80% to 90% being singletons.

The TCR originated in a woman of 80 years or more with acute or convalescent COVID-19. The sample was peripheral blood. The rearrangement links TRBV6-5 to TRBJ1-2; 7 bases fit TRBD1. Here the CDR3 reads CASRRTGAEGYTF. CDR3 nucleotides: TGTGCCAGCAGGCGTACAGGGGCGGAGGGCTACACCTTC.